This is a list of T cell receptor beta chains from one sample in a study of cytomegalovirus exposure and HLA in healthy donors. Generated by immunoSEQ multiplex PCR, the TCRdb table keeps only in-frame clones and is missing some. Of tens of thousands of clones in the sample, more than 50% were seen once. Sequencing was done on a sample of PBMCs. The receptors come from a woman aged 40 to 55 in good health and CMV-seropositive. The CDR3 runs from the conserved cysteine through the conserved F or W. Fields, in order: clone size, D gene, V gene, J gene, CDR3 DNA, CDR3 protein. A D gene is named only where the DNA matches it firmly. Clone size is shown for a subset of rows, as once, few, many or a class of expanded clone.

>once|TRBD1|TRBV7-9|TRBJ1-5
TGTGCCAGCAGCTCCACGGGACAGATCAATCAGCCCCAGCATTTT
CASSSTGQINQPQHF
>-|-|TRBV16|TRBJ1-6
TGTGCCAGCAGCAATGTTCTAAATTCACCCCTCCACTTT
CASSNVLNSPLHF
>-|-|TRBV21-1|TRBJ1-2
TGTGCCAGCAGCAAACTGGCAGTATATGGCTACACCTTC
CASSKLAVYGYTF
>once|-|TRBV20-1|TRBJ1-2
TGCAGTGCTCTGTATGGCTACACCTTC
CSALYGYTF
>-|-|TRBV15|TRBJ1-1
TGTGCCACCAGCAGCCGAAGGGGGTTCTCAGCTGAAGCTTTCTTT
CATSSRRGFSAEAFF
>-|TRBD1|TRBV5-1|TRBJ1-1
TGCGCCAGCAGCCTGGACAGGGGTAAAACTGAAGCTTTCTTT
CASSLDRGKTEAFF
>few|-|TRBV7-2|TRBJ2-3
TGTGCCAGCAGCTTACGGCAGGTAGCAGATACGCAGTATTTT
CASSLRQVADTQYF
>-|-|TRBV19|TRBJ1-4
TGTGCCAGTCAAAGACAGTTGGGGGAAAAACTGTTTTTT
CASQRQLGEKLFF
>-|-|TRBV7-3|TRBJ1-1
TGTGCCAGCAGCTCCCCGGGTGGTGAAGCTTTCTTT
CASSSPGGEAFF
>-|TRBD1|TRBV14|TRBJ1-2
TGTGCCAGCAGCCAACTCACAGGGGGCAATAGCTACACCTTC
CASSQLTGGNSYTF
>few|TRBD2|TRBV4-2|TRBJ2-3
TGTGCCAGCAGTCTAGCGGAGGCAGATACGCAGTATTTT
CASSLAEADTQYF
>-|-|TRBV4-1|TRBJ2-7
TGCGCCAGCAGCCCCTCCGGCTACGAGCAGTACTTC
CASSPSGYEQYF
>few|-|TRBV19|TRBJ1-1
TGTGCCAGTAGTATGAGTGCTTTGAACACTGAAGCTTTCTTT
CASSMSALNTEAFF
>-|TRBD1|TRBV6-5|TRBJ1-1
TGTGCCAGCAGTTACTCACCCGACAGGGACACTGAAGCTTTCTTT
CASSYSPDRDTEAFF
>-|-|TRBV29-1|TRBJ2-5
TGCAGCGTTGGAGGCCCCCGGGAGACCCAGTACTTC
CSVGGPRETQYF
>-|-|TRBV7-9|TRBJ1-2
TGTGCCAGCAGCTTAGGTCGGGTTATCTATGGCTACACCTTC
CASSLGRVIYGYTF
>few|TRBD1|TRBV30|TRBJ1-1
TGTGCCTGGAGCCGCCTCCAGGGGGACACTGAAGCTTTCTTT
CAWSRLQGDTEAFF
>-|-|TRBV7-7|TRBJ1-1
TGTGCTAGCAGCTTAGACCCCAGCACTGAAGCTTTCTTT
CASSLDPSTEAFF
>few|-|TRBV7-6|TRBJ1-1
TGTGCCAGCAGCTTAACGGTGAACACTGAAGCTTTCTTT
CASSLTVNTEAFF
>few|TRBD2|TRBV27|TRBJ2-7
TGTGCCAGCAGTTTGGGAGCGGGGGACGTCTACGAGCAGTACTTC
CASSLGAGDVYEQYF
>-|-|TRBV6-1|TRBJ1-1
TGTGCCAGCGGAGGCTCAGGCGCGGCCACTGAAGCTTTCTTT
CASGGSGAATEAFF
>-|-|TRBV15|TRBJ1-5
TGTGCCACCAGCATCCAGGGTAGCAATCAGCCCCAGCATTTT
CATSIQGSNQPQHF
>few|-|TRBV7-6|TRBJ2-5
TGTGCCAGCAGCTTAAATGGCGGGCGGATATTAGGGGAGACCCAGTACTTC
CASSLNGGRILGETQYF
>-|-|TRBV12-5|TRBJ1-2
TGTGCTAGTGGTTTACCCACGACAGGCTATGGCTACACCTTC
CASGLPTTGYGYTF
>-|TRBD1|TRBV6-5|TRBJ2-7
TGTGCCAGCAGTCATGGTTGGACAGGGGATTACGAGCAGTACTTC
CASSHGWTGDYEQYF
>-|-|TRBV7-9|TRBJ1-5
TGTGCCAGCAGCTTAGGGGGGCTCAATCAGCCCCAGCATTTT
CASSLGGLNQPQHF
>-|-|TRBV4-1|TRBJ1-3
TGCGCCAGCAGCCAAGTCTCCAGCTCTGGAAACACCATATATTTT
CASSQVSSSGNTIYF
>-|TRBD2|TRBV19|TRBJ2-1
TGTGCCAGTAAAGCCGGTAGCGGGGGGGCAAGGGAGCAGTTCTTC
CASKAGSGGAREQFF
>-|-|TRBV6-5|TRBJ1-2
TGTGCCAGCAGTTACAGACGGTCGGGAGGCTACACCTTC
CASSYRRSGGYTF